This TCR beta chain was sequenced for a study of T-cell reconstitution after alpha-beta-depleted transplantation in children. Notes on the study in general: Surviving recipient cells, namely T cells and thymic progenitors, were the source of high day-60 TCRbeta diversity in some patients. It was newly produced T cells that mostly accounted for T-cell counts and diversity one year after transplant. As was reported, about two months after transplant, alpha-beta T cells came from several hundred expanded graft clones.

Trimming removed 4 bases from V and 1 base from J; junction bases left unmatched: 4. Germline V gene data show CDR1 as SGHTA and CDR2 as FQGTGA. The CDR3 has 16 residues. Preparing the TCRbeta library involved the use of unique molecular identifiers. TCRdb re-analysed the PCR reads in MiXCR, keeping a single row per CDR3 protein. The repertoire holds hundreds of thousands of distinct CDR3 sequences, with under 15% as singletons. This clonotype was recorded a few times. Its specificity is not known. Sequences were derived from PBMCs, sampled before TCRalphabeta/CD19-depleted stem cell transplant. The origin of this receptor is a girl aged 2 to 9 with congenital amegakaryocytic thrombocytopenia, due to receive a stem cell transplant. V is TRBV7-3 and J is TRBJ2-2, with 9 bases that match TRBD1. CDR3 DNA sequence: TGTGCCAGCAGCTCAGGGACAGGGCTGAACACCGGGGAGCTGTTTTTT. Protein: CASSSGTGLNTGELFF.